This T cell receptor (beta chain) was retrieved from a study of T cells in Graves' hyperthyroidism and ophthalmopathy (dated by TCRdb to between 2019 and 2020). With respect to the entire study: Peripheral blood was collected at initial diagnosis, before any treatment. TCR V-J signatures able to tell the groups apart were searched for in a discovery cohort of more than 90 patients, of whom over 40 had Graves' ophthalmopathy and 55 to 60 had stable Graves' hyperthyroidism. Prospective prediction of ophthalmopathy was tested in an independent validation cohort consisting of roughly 20 hyperthyroidism patients and about 17 patients who later progressed to ophthalmopathy. The 90 to 100 discovery patients were randomly divided into training and test sets at a 7:3 ratio. The study also compared thyroid tissue and blood T-cell repertoires from more than five Graves' hyperthyroidism patients. After sampling, hyperthyroidism patients received methimazole starting at 30 mg daily, and ophthalmopathy patients received high-dose intravenous methylprednisolone. The paper reports TCR Vbeta CDR3 sequencing of some 140 peripheral blood samples: approximately 41 ophthalmopathy, some 80 hyperthyroidism and 17 progressor patients. Summary of the overall study and its limitations: During validation, the model predicted progression to ophthalmopathy a median of approximately 6.5 months ahead of onset, with roughly 65% sensitivity and around 73% specificity. Blood samples also contained most of the expanded thyroid clonotypes (frequency above 0.001), which suggests that blood repertoires may reflect thyroid immune responses. No statistical method was used to set the sample size in advance, and investigators knew the group allocation. In cross-validation, a model built on a 13 V-J signature told ophthalmopathy apart from stable hyperthyroidism with under 90% sensitivity and around 83% specificity, and in testing the same model reached 80%/75%.

V lost 4 bases and J lost 8 bases; the stretch between them is 14 bases long. CDR1 and CDR2 (MNHEY, SVGEGT) derive from the germline V gene. CDR3 length: 13 amino acids, cysteine to phenylalanine. The only DNA kept is the CDR3, 39 bases in frame from the first base. In the ophthalmopathy patients, disease was moderately to severely active, with a Clinical Activity Score of 3 or more, a NOSPECS grade of 4 or more, and a duration of less than 3 months. Patients with uncontrolled infections, other autoimmune diseases, pregnancy or lactation were excluded. Diagnoses relied on clinical symptoms, serum thyroxine and TRAb, thyroid ultrasound and orbital computed tomography. Ficoll-Paque density gradient centrifugation was used to isolate PBMCs from around 10 ml of fresh peripheral blood. Total RNA was extracted with Trizol reagent, and quality was checked on an Agilent 2100 Bioanalyzer. The TCR beta CDR3 regions were amplified from RNA transcripts. For the first round of RT-PCR on the TCR CDR3, the HTBI primer set was used together with the Qiagen OneStep RT-PCR kit. Libraries were constructed in a second round of multiplex PCR, after which size selection and purification were carried out. The libraries were sequenced on an Illumina HiSeq2000 using paired-end 100 bp reads. Turning to the authors' computational methods: SOAPnuke was used to process the raw data, removing reads that contained adapters or uncalled bases, had a mean Phred below 15, or lacked an exact match to the constant primer or identifier. COPE v1.2.5 was used to merge the high-quality paired reads, and each unique nucleotide sequence was defined as a clonotype. MiTCR v1.1 was used to align clonotypes to the IMGT TRBV, TRBD and TRBJ reference segments. Only V-J combinations with frequency above 0.0001, covering about 99% of repertoires, were analysed. The TCS score was defined as F50 (clonal expansion) divided by E x V (chaos), with BLOSUM62-based TCRdist calculated between CDR3 peptides within each V-J. Welch's t-statistics and random forest reduced roughly 540 V-J features to 13, which were used in a naive Bayes classifier (R e1071). Thyroid-blood repertoire similarity was quantified with the Morisita-Horn index. TCRdb took the public reads, trimmed them with fastp at Q25, ran MiXCR for clone calling and kept in-frame beta chains. Duplicate CDR3 protein sequences are folded into a single record with the most common DNA and genes. The V and J calls here are based on TCRdb, not the publication. Here the sample has 550,000 to 700,000 distinct CDR3 sequences; over 12% occur a single time. The ten largest make up 4% to 5.5% of the sample.

With regard to this clonotype: The target of this receptor is not known. Base qualities were left out, and no much larger clone turns up one base away.

The rearranged chain carries TRBV6-2 or TRBV6-3 and TRBJ1-2; too little of a D gene remains to name it. The sequence came from a woman aged 40 to 50 with Graves' ophthalmopathy. Sequencing input: blood. In nucleotide form, the sequence is TGTGCCAGCAGTTCCTCCGGGTGGATCGGCTACACCTTC. Its protein is CASSSSGWIGYTF.